This T cell receptor (beta chain) came from a study of blood T cells in healthy people across ages. Next came a second PCR, run for about 7 to 12 cycles, which used a sample-barcoded 5' primer along with a J-beta primer mix. TCRdb itself ran the 5' RACE reads through MiXCR, one entry per CDR3 protein. The sample has some 900,000 distinct CDR3 sequences; under 50% are singletons. This clonotype was observed a handful of times. Material for sequencing was blood. The clonotype was recovered from a man aged 25-45 years in good health.

CDR3 loop: CAIPIGQGLETGELFF. DNA for the CDR3: TGTGCCATACCTATCGGACAGGGTTTGGAGACCGGGGAGCTGTTTTTT. The gene calls are TRBV10-3 and TRBJ2-2; TRBD1 aligns across 8 bases. Germline lookup yields CDR1 ENHRY and CDR2 SYGVKD. This CDR3 contains 16 residues. J was trimmed by 5 bases and V by 9 bases; bases with no gene match: 14.